The rows below give T cell receptor beta chains drawn from one sample of a study of blood T cell repertoires in COVID-19. The table came from immunoSEQ multiplex PCR; TCRdb's copy has only in-frame clones and leaves some out. The sample lists some 70,000 clones, 90% occurring once. What was sequenced was peripheral blood. The receptors shown here come from a man between 50 and 59 years old with acute or convalescent COVID-19. Both conserved end residues are part of each CDR3. D genes are given only for firm matches. Clone size appears in some rows only: once, few, many, or a class for an expanded clone.

j_call d_call v_call clone_size cdr3_nt cdr3_aa
TRBJ2-3 . TRBV2 . TGTGCCAGCAGTGCCTCTTTGTCGCGGGTTGTGCCAGATACGCAGTATTTT CASSASLSRVVPDTQYF
TRBJ1-5 TRBD1 TRBV24-1 few TGTGCCACCAGTGGGGGGGCCGGGACAGGGACGGTGTCAGGTCAGCCCCAGCATTTT CATSGGAGTGTVSGQPQHF
TRBJ2-5 TRBD1 TRBV5-1 . TGCGCCAGCAGCTTCGGGACAGGGGGGGAAGAGACCCAGTACTTC CASSFGTGGEETQYF
TRBJ1-6 . TRBV30 . TGTGCCTGGAGTTCCATCCGAGGGAATTCACCCCTCCACTTT CAWSSIRGNSPLHF
TRBJ2-7 TRBD1 TRBV11-2 . TGTGCCAGCACCCCGGGACAGGGGTTGCTCGAGCAGTACTTC CASTPGQGLLEQYF
TRBJ1-5 . TRBV6-1 once TGTGCCAGCAGTGAAGGGTGGCGGAGTAGCAATCAGCCCCAGCATTTT CASSEGWRSSNQPQHF
TRBJ1-1 . TRBV6-5 . TGTGCCAGCAGTTACTCCCCGCAGGGTGACGGCACTGAAGCTTTCTTT CASSYSPQGDGTEAFF
TRBJ2-7 TRBD1 TRBV25-1 . TGTGCCAGCACTTCCGGGACAGGGGGGACGCAGTACTTC CASTSGTGGTQYF
TRBJ1-6 . TRBV28 few TGTGCCATTGGGGCTTCATATAATTCACCCCTCCACTTT CAIGASYNSPLHF
TRBJ1-5 . TRBV2 . TGTGCCAGCAGTGAAGACAGGGGCAATCAGCCCCAGCATTTT CASSEDRGNQPQHF
TRBJ1-5 . TRBV6-2/TRBV6-3 . TGTGCCAGCAGTTACCCGACACTGAATAGCAATCAGCCCCAGCATTTT CASSYPTLNSNQPQHF
TRBJ2-1 TRBD1 TRBV18 once TGTGCCAGCTCACCATTAGGGGGCCAGGACAATGAGCAGTTCTTC CASSPLGGQDNEQFF
TRBJ1-5 TRBD1 TRBV19 . TGTGCCAGTAGTATAGGACAGGGGGAGTGGAGCAATCAGCCCCAGCATTTT CASSIGQGEWSNQPQHF
TRBJ1-6 . TRBV5-1 . TGCGCCAGCAGCTTGGCCCAGGAGGATTCACCCCTCCACTTT CASSLAQEDSPLHF
TRBJ2-7 . TRBV16 . TGTGCCAGCAGCCGCAGACAGGAAAGCTCCTACGAGCAGTACTTC CASSRRQESSYEQYF
TRBJ2-3 . TRBV24-1 . TGTGCCACCAGTGACGGAGGATACTCCACAGATACGCAGTATTTT CATSDGGYSTDTQYF
TRBJ1-1 . TRBV5-1 . TGCGCCAGCCGCTTGGACGTCTCAGGGGCATCTGAAGCTTTCTTT CASRLDVSGASEAFF
TRBJ2-7 TRBD2 TRBV5-5 . TGTGCCAGCAGCTTGGTGCTAGCGGGAGGTGTTGAGCAGTACTTC CASSLVLAGGVEQYF
TRBJ1-5 . TRBV18 . TGTGCCAGCTCACCGTCCAGGTCACCGAGCAATCAGCCCCAGCATTTT CASSPSRSPSNQPQHF
TRBJ1-1 . TRBV24-1 . TGTGCCACCAGTGCCAGAGGAGGAAGGGACACTGAAGCTTTCTTT CATSARGGRDTEAFF
TRBJ1-5 TRBD1 TRBV2 . TGTGCCAGCAGTGGACAGGGTAATCAGCCCCAGCATTTT CASSGQGNQPQHF
TRBJ1-2 . TRBV10-3 . TGTGCCATCAGCAAGGACAGTTACTATGGCTACACCTTC CAISKDSYYGYTF
TRBJ1-2 TRBD1 TRBV19 . TGTGCCAGTAGTCCAGGGGGCTTTAACTATGGCTACACCTTC CASSPGGFNYGYTF
TRBJ2-1 . TRBV6-6 . TGTGCCAGCAACCCCGGCGGGGTCTCCTACAATGAGCAGTTCTTC CASNPGGVSYNEQFF
TRBJ2-7 TRBD2 TRBV5-1 . TGCGCCAGCAGCTTGGCCGTAAGACTAGCGCACTCCTACGAGCAGTACTTC CASSLAVRLAHSYEQYF
TRBJ1-1 . TRBV19 . TGTGCCAGTAGTACTCCCGGACAGCTACTGAACACTGAAGCTTTCTTT CASSTPGQLLNTEAFF
TRBJ2-2 . TRBV30 once TGTGCCTGGAGGGGCGATACCACCGGGGAGCTGTTTTTT CAWRGDTTGELFF
TRBJ2-7 . TRBV30 . TGTGCCTGGATACCCGAACAGTACGAGCAGTACTTC CAWIPEQYEQYF
TRBJ2-1 . TRBV6-5 . TGTGCCAGCAGCCGCACAGTGTACAATGAGCAGTTCTTC CASSRTVYNEQFF
TRBJ2-7 TRBD2 TRBV27 . TGTGCCAGCAGTGTACTGGGGACTAGCGGCCACGAGCAGTACTTC CASSVLGTSGHEQYF
TRBJ2-3 TRBD2 TRBV6-2/TRBV6-3 . TGTGCCAGCAGTTACTCGAATTTCTGGCGGGGGAGCACAGATACGCAGTATTTT CASSYSNFWRGSTDTQYF